The 7 T cell receptor beta chains reported below all come from one sample, sequenced in a study of Ad26.COV2.S vaccination and SARS-CoV-2 variants. TCRdb keeps only in-frame clones here, not all; method: immunoSEQ multiplex PCR. The sample includes about 410,000 clones, around 91% seen only once; the top ten take approximately 1.9%. This sample's treatment: over 15 received Ad26.COV2.S at low or high dose, single or two shots; about 5 received placebo; per-sample allocation not given. Sampling took place 63 days after the first vaccine or placebo injection. This material consisted of peripheral blood, taken in a trial of Ad26.COV2.S vaccine versus placebo. The receptors were sampled from a person between 18 and 59 years old who received the Ad26.COV2.S COVID-19 vaccine or a placebo.

The gene calls are TRBV5-5 and TRBJ2-7; possibly TRBD1 or TRBD2 for D (5 bases each). V lost 2 bases and J 1 base, leaving 13 bases between the germline ends. The CDR3 is made up of 15 amino acids. Germline CDR1 and CDR2: SGHKS and YYEKEE (reference sequence). The CDR3 nucleotides read TGTGCCAGCAGCTTAGATACGGGACGTTCCTACGAGCAGTACTTC. Residues: CASSLDTGRSYEQYF.

This clone was observed a single time. V and J are TRBV6-5 and TRBJ1-2; tentative D call: TRBD1 (6 bases). This CDR3 has 14 residues. Looked up from germline, CDR1 is MNHEY and CDR2 is SVGAGI. V was trimmed by 8 bases and J by 8 bases, leaving 21 bases between them. The CDR3 loop reads CASGGGQDVTGYTF. The CDR3 DNA reads as TGTGCCAGCGGGGGGGGGCAGGACGTGACCGGCTACACCTTC.

In regard to this clone: Other DNA sequences from this sample encode an identical CDR3 as well. The CDR3 loop reads CASRWGTEAFF. CDR3 DNA sequence: TGTGCCAGCCGCTGGGGCACTGAAGCTTTCTTT. The chain has TRBV28 and TRBJ1-1, with D hard to call. CDR1 and CDR2 from the germline V gene are MDHEN and SYDVKM. Trimming shortened V by 8 bases and J by 4 bases, and 8 bases separated the two germline ends. The CDR3 loop spans 11 amino acids.

J is TRBJ2-1 and V is TRBV4-2; 12 positions match TRBD2. The V gene end was trimmed by 0 bases and the J gene end by 4 bases; junction bases not matched to a gene: 1. Germline V gene lookup returns CDR1 LGHNA and CDR2 YNFKEQ. The CDR3 is 16 amino acids. The CDR3 region has the DNA TGTGCCAGCAGCCAAGAGCTAGCGGGAGGGTACAATGAGCAGTTCTTC. As protein: CASSQELAGGYNEQFF.

The CDR3 DNA sequence: TGTGCCAGCAGTTACTCACAGGGGGTCCCCTCCGAGCAGTACTTC. It is translated as CASSYSQGVPSEQYF. The chain employs TRBV6-5 and TRBJ2-7, with 8 bases matching TRBD1. V shed 0 bases, J shed 6 bases, and the junction held 7 bases outside the gene matches. Germline V gene sequence: CDR1 MNHEY, CDR2 SVGAGI. This CDR3 comprises 15 residues.

This chain links TRBV7-8 with TRBJ2-7, with 9 positions matching TRBD1. The CDR3 is 15 amino acids. V dropped 4 bases and J dropped 7; count of bases not matched to a gene: 11. The germline V gene encodes CDR1 SGHVS and CDR2 FQNEAQ. CDR3 sequence: CASSSHRDRVREQYF. In nucleotides, the CDR3 is TGTGCCAGCAGCTCCCATCGGGACAGGGTCCGAGAGCAGTACTTC.

The J gene is TRBJ2-5, the V gene TRBV2, with TRBD1 identical over 7 bases. The germline V gene encodes CDR1 SNHLY and CDR2 FYNNEI. The CDR3 runs 14 residues. The J segment lost 2 bases and the V segment lost 5 bases, leaving 5 bases of the junction unmatched. This chain's CDR3 is CASSPGQTQETQYF. The DNA for the CDR3 is TGTGCCAGCAGTCCGGGACAGACACAAGAGACCCAGTACTTC.